The T cell receptor (beta chain) described here comes from a study of T cells in Graves' hyperthyroidism and ophthalmopathy. Study results and limitations: Researchers found most expanded thyroid clonotypes above 0.001 in blood as well.

Lactation, pregnancy, other autoimmune disease or uncontrolled infection excluded patients. The CDR3 is 18 residues long. Trimming took 4 bases from V and 0 from J; bases not matched to a gene: 13. Germline V gene lookup returns CDR1 MGHRA and CDR2 YSYEKL. Amplified TCR beta CDR3 regions came from RNA transcripts. In the first-round RT-PCR of the TCR CDR3, the HTBI primer set was used. TCRdb reprocessed the multiplex PCR reads with MiXCR, giving one entry per CDR3 protein. Of around 420,000 distinct CDR3 sequences detected, roughly 15% appear once; the ten largest clones hold roughly 4.8%. This clonotype was counted between two and nine times. Its antigen is unidentified.

The chain joins TRBV4-1 to TRBJ2-3; 7 bases are shared with TRBD1. Sequencing was performed on blood. The source of this sequence is a young woman with Graves' hyperthyroidism. The CDR3 DNA reads as TGCGCCAGCAGCCGTCCGGGACAGCTGAAGTCTAGCACAGATACGCAGTATTTT. Its translation: CASSRPGQLKSSTDTQYF.